The entry below gives a single T cell receptor beta chain sequence along with its context. The sample comes from a study of control samples from healthy donors and cancer patients. Data came from immunoSEQ multiplex PCR; TCRdb stores just in-frame clones and leaves some out. The repertoire includes roughly 120,000 clones, more than 80% of them detected once, and approximately 39% sits in the top ten. Germline lookup yields CDR1 SQVTM and CDR2 ANQGSEA. Trimming pared 4 bases from V and 2 bases from J, leaving 15 bases between. The CDR3 sequence is 14 residues long. The V and J genes are TRBV29-1 and TRBJ2-7; no definite D call. This TCR derives from a man aged 45-60 years in good health. The source material was blood. The CDR3 nucleotides read TGCAGCGTTGTATCAACCTTTGGCCCCTACGAGCAGTACTTC. Translation: CSVVSTFGPYEQYF.